This record covers a single T cell receptor beta chain. The antigen is not known. Cultured CD4+ T cell DNA underwent sequencing with the Oncomine TCR Beta short-read assay. TCRdb recomputed calls from the PCR reads with MiXCR, one row per CDR3 protein. The sample has over 15,000 distinct CDR3 sequences, around 52% seen once. Time point given: late sampling 161 to 241 days after vaccination in a few convalescent patients. Specified treatment: roughly nine-day PBMC culture with coronavirus spike peptide pools or control peptides (ViraFEST assay). The data were obtained in a study of vaccination and CD4 T cells after COVID-19. The CDR3 is made up of 15 amino acids. V shed 5 bases and J shed 3 bases, with 17 bases lying between them. Germline V gene sequence: CDR1 SGHNT, CDR2 YENEEA.

Source: CD4+ T cells from blood, cultured in vitro, taken about 7 months after SARS-CoV-2 vaccination. The sequence came from a human donor who had recovered from COVID-19. The chain links TRBV11-3 to TRBJ2-7; D may be TRBD2 (6 bases). CDR3 bases: TGTGCCAGCAGCCCCCGGGACTCGCGTATCTACGAGCAGTACTTC. This translates into CASSPRDSRIYEQYF.